This record concerns one TCR beta chain sequence. Its antigen is not identified. The data stem from a study of T-cell memory formation after mild COVID-19. Trimming left V 4 bases short and J 2 bases short, with 11 bases between. CDR3 size: 14 residues. CDR1 LGHDT and CDR2 YNNKEL come from the germline V gene (reference sequence). Broader study findings: Pre-infection memory already had some responding clones, implying cross-reactive memory joined.

MiXCR was run by TCRdb on the 5' RACE reads, yielding one entry per CDR3 protein. There are roughly 350,000 distinct CDR3 sequences in the sample; 25% to 30% occur only once, and roughly 13% lies in the top ten. The TCR originated in an adult woman who had mild COVID-19 (a few samples of this study predate the infection). Cell type and time point are not known. Sequenced input: PBMCs or a T cell subset sorted from them (not recorded which). The chain employs TRBV3-1 and TRBJ1-2, with a possible D match to TRBD1 (6 bases). This CDR3 reads CASSRDTLNYGYTF. The CDR3, as DNA: TGTGCCAGCAGCCGGGACACGTTAAACTATGGCTACACCTTC.